This passage covers 20 T cell receptor delta chains from one sample sequenced in a study of gammadelta T cells in human blood. TCRdb reprocessed the RT-PCR reads through CATT. The profile shows around 800 delta-chain clones, under 70% of them singletons. Sequenced material: Vgamma9Vdelta2 gamma-delta T cells from adult blood. Receptors originate from a human donor.

About this clone itself: A far larger clone lies a single base away; this is likely a read error. Other DNA sequences in this sample translate to the same CDR3. The chain has TRDV2 and TRDJ1; D is undetermined. Looked up from germline, CDR1 is GEAIGNYY and CDR2 is EKD. CDR3 length: 17 amino acids. V gave up 3 bases and J gave up 10 bases, with 29 bases separating them. The CDR3 protein is CACDPIVRGPLDPGLIF. CDR3 bases: TGTGCCTGTGACCCTATCGTCCGGGGTCCCCTAGACCCAGGACTCATCTTT.

This clone was counted once. A read error likely explains this, since a far larger clone differs by one base. The V gene is TRDV2, the J gene TRDJ3; 11 bases are shared with TRDD3. The CDR3 runs 22 residues. The V gene's germline CDR1 is GEAIGNYY and CDR2 EKD. DNA of the CDR3: TGTGCCCGTGACACCGCCCACCTGGGGGATACACAGAGCTCCTGGGACACCCGACAGATGTTTTTC. This codes for CARDTAHLGDTQSSWDTRQMFF.

Worth noting for this clone: This may be a read error, as it is one base from a much larger clone. This CDR3 is also generated by other DNA sequences in the sample. The gene calls are TRDV2 and TRDJ1, with 7 bases lining up with TRDD3. Germline values: CDR1 GEAIGNYY, CDR2 EKD. The CDR3 is made up of 18 amino acids. The CDR3 protein is CACDTVLGPYSNTDKLIF. In DNA, the CDR3 is TGTGCATGTGACACGGTACTGGGGCCGTACTCGAACACCGATAAACTCATCTTT.

On this clone: This probably arose from a read error, given a far larger clone one base away. The sample holds other DNA sequences that translate to the same CDR3. This rearrangement joins TRDV2 to TRDJ1; 9 bases agree with TRDD3. The CDR3 loop spans 15 amino acids. CDR1 and CDR2 from the germline V gene are GEAIGNYY and EKD. Trimming cost V 2 bases and J 2 bases; bases outside gene matches: 5. CDR3 in amino acids: CACDKLGDTTDKLIF. In DNA, the CDR3 is TGTGCCTGTGACAAATTAGGGGATACGACCGATAAACTCATCTTT.

Of note for this clone: One base separates it from a far larger clone, so it is likely a read error. Additional DNA sequences in this sample encode the identical CDR3. The chain employs TRDV2 and TRDJ4; unclear D gene. Germline V lookup: CDR1 GEAIGNYY, CDR2 EKD. This CDR3 is 17 amino acids long. V lost 0 bases to trimming and J lost 1 base, with 20 bases between them. The CDR3 DNA reads TGTGCCTGTGACACCGTCGGACACGACACATTGCGCAGACCCCTGATCTTT. Its translation: CACDTVGHDTLRRPLIF.

Sample share makes this clone large. Other nucleotide sequences from this sample produce the same CDR3. V is TRDV2 and J is TRDJ1; 8 nucleotides agree with TRDD3. Germline V gene sequence: CDR1 GEAIGNYY, CDR2 EKD. The CDR3 contains 17 residues. Unmatched junction bases numbered 14, after V lost 3 bases and J lost 3 bases. CDR3 sequence (DNA): TGTGCCTGTGACCCCACTGGACTGGGGGCGAGAGCCGATAAACTCATCTTT. Its protein is CACDPTGLGARADKLIF.

As concerns this clone: A far larger clone is only one base removed, so a read error is likely. The genes are TRDV2 and TRDJ1, with TRDD3 matching 12 bases. The CDR3 runs 17 residues. CDR1 is GEAIGNYY, CDR2 EKD, per germline. The CDR3 sequence: CACDPVLGDTGRDKRIF. The DNA for the CDR3 is TGTGCCTGTGACCCAGTACTGGGGGATACTGGCAGGGATAAACGCATCTTT.

Note on this clone: A read error likely explains this, since a far larger clone differs by one base. V is TRDV2 and J is TRDJ1; 11 nucleotides agree with TRDD3. Germline trimming cut 3 bases from V and 7 bases from J; bases unmatched to any gene: 27. Germline values: CDR1 GEAIGNYY, CDR2 EKD. The CDR3 loop spans 21 amino acids. This CDR3 is CACDPVKHPTGGYPVDGKLIF. The CDR3 coding sequence is TGTGCCTGTGACCCCGTGAAGCATCCTACTGGGGGATATCCGGTCGATGGTAAACTCATCTTT.

In the case of this clone: With only one base between it and a far larger clone, this is likely a read error. This chain joins TRDV2 and TRDJ1; D not certain. This CDR3 contains 17 residues. The V gene's germline CDR1 is GEAIGNYY and CDR2 EKD. The germline V and J ends were trimmed by 3 bases and 10 bases, with 29 bases remaining between them. Here the CDR3 reads CACDPIVPGPLDPGLIF. The CDR3 DNA follows: TGTGCCTGTGACCCTATCGTCCCGGGCCCCCTAGACCCAGGACTCATCTTT.

Turning to this clone: This likely stems from a read error, as it lies one base from a far larger clone. This chain uses TRDV2 with TRDJ1, with 9 nucleotides matching TRDD3. This CDR3 spans 22 amino acids. The V gene's germline CDR1 is GEAIGNYY and CDR2 EKD. The CDR3 loop reads CARDPTLVLGERGTGSTDKLIF. The CDR3 bases are TGTGCCCGTGACCCGACCCTCGTACTGGGGGAAAGGGGGACGGGGAGCACCGATAAACTCATCTTT.

A remark on this clone: A read error is the likely source, as a far larger clone sits one nucleotide away. The chain carries TRDV2 and TRDJ1; 11 bases fit TRDD3. The J segment lost 4 bases and the V segment lost 3 bases, leaving 15 bases of the junction unmatched. CDR3 length: 18 residues. Germline V gives CDR1 GEAIGNYY, CDR2 EKD. Here the CDR3 DNA reads TGTGCCTGTGACCCCATGTCGATACTGGGGGATAGAAGCGATAAACTCATCTTT. Residues: CACDPMSILGDRSDKLIF.

Points on this clone: This likely reflects a read error, since a far larger clone is one base away. The V call is TRDV2, the J call TRDJ3; unclear D gene. The germline gives CDR1 GEAIGNYY, CDR2 EKD. The CDR3 runs to 18 residues. The germline V and J ends were trimmed by 0 bases and 0 bases, with 11 bases remaining between them. The CDR3 loop is CACDTMGPSSWDTRQMFF. The CDR3 coding sequence is TGTGCCTGTGACACCATGGGACCTAGCTCCTGGGACACCCGACAGATGTTTTTC.

A single count supports this clone. The chain employs TRDV2 and TRDJ1; 7 bases are shared with TRDD3. Germline CDR1 is GEAIGNYY and CDR2 is EKD. CDR3 length: 17 amino acids. After removal of 0 bases from V and 0 bases from J, the junction contained 9 bases not matched to a gene. CDR3 in amino acids: CACDTLGGPVYTDKLIF. CDR3 in DNA: TGTGCCTGTGACACCCTGGGGGGCCCAGTGTACACCGATAAACTCATCTTT.

Points on this clone: Since a far larger clone is one base different, this is likely a read error. The sample carries other DNA sequences with the same CDR3. V is TRDV2 and J is TRDJ1; TRDD3 might be the D (6 bases). The germline V gene encodes CDR1 GEAIGNYY and CDR2 EKD. This CDR3 is 16 amino acids long. Trimming left V 3 bases short and J 8 bases short, with 24 bases between. The CDR3 coding sequence is TGTGCCTGTGACCCGGTCGGGGGGGACACCGAATCAAAACTCATCTTT. It specifies CACDPVGGDTESKLIF.

About this clone itself: The mismatch at residue 9 between this DNA's translation and the TCRdb protein of a much larger clone likely reflects a read error; the protein shown is translated from the DNA. The V gene is TRDV2, the J gene TRDJ1; 11 bases are a match to TRDD3. CDR1 GEAIGNYY and CDR2 EKD come from the germline V gene. The CDR3 sequence is 16 residues long. The V gene end was trimmed by 0 bases and the J gene end by 0 bases; junction bases not matched to a gene: 2. The CDR3 loop reads CACDTVLGDNTDKLIF. For the CDR3, the DNA is TGTGCCTGTGACACCGTACTGGGGGATAACACCGATAAACTCATCTTT.

A word on this clone: A single base is all that separates this from a far larger clone, so a read error is likely. Different DNA sequences within this sample yield the same CDR3. V and J are TRDV2 and TRDJ3, with a tentative D call TRDD3 (6 bases). The CDR3 is made up of 19 amino acids. In germline, CDR1 is GEAIGNYY, CDR2 EKD. Here the CDR3 DNA reads TGTGCCTGTGACACCGCGGCTGGGGTGAGCTCCTGGGACACCCGGCAGATGTTTTTC. Amino acid sequence: CACDTAAGVSSWDTRQMFF.

Remarks on this clone: A far larger clone is just one base off, so this is likely a read error. The gene calls are TRDV2 and TRDJ1; 9 bases agree with TRDD3. This CDR3 region has 17 residues. Germline-derived CDR1 and CDR2 are GEAIGNYY and EKD. CDR3 sequence: CARDTLVTGGDTDKLIF. CDR3 DNA sequence: TGTGCCCGTGACACCCTAGTTACTGGGGGAGACACCGATAAACTCATCTTT.

In its sample, this clone ranks as large. Other DNA sequences in the sample encode the same CDR3. The chain couples TRDV2 to TRDJ1, with 12 bases fitting TRDD3. Germline CDR1 and CDR2: GEAIGNYY and EKD. There are 17 residues in the CDR3. The junction had 12 bases not matched to a gene; V was cut back by 3 bases and J by 5 bases. The DNA of the CDR3 is TGTGCCTGTGACCCAGTACTGGGGGATACTGGCAGGGATAAACTCATCTTT. Encoded protein: CACDPVLGDTGRDKLIF.

This clone was observed a few times. A far larger clone is off by one base, so a read error is likely. The gene calls are TRDV2 and TRDJ1, with D perhaps TRDD3 (5 bases). This CDR3 is 16 amino acids long. V shed 3 bases and J shed 8 bases, with 24 bases lying between them. The germline gives CDR1 GEAIGNYY, CDR2 EKD. CDR3 amino acids: CACDPVGGGTESKLIF. The CDR3, as DNA: TGTGCCTGTGACCCGGTCGGGGGGGGTACCGAATCAAAACTCATCTTT.

A word on this clone: A single base is all that separates this from a far larger clone, so a read error is likely. This sample includes further DNA sequences coding for the same CDR3. This chain joins TRDV2 and TRDJ1, with 7 bases fitting TRDD3. Looked up from germline, CDR1 is GEAIGNYY and CDR2 is EKD. CDR3 length: 17 amino acids. V was pared by 3 bases and J by 3 bases, with 15 bases of the junction left unmatched. CDR3 protein: CACDPTGLGARADKLIF. In DNA form, the CDR3 reads TGTGCCTGTGACCCCACTGGCCTGGGGGCGAGAGCCGATAAACTCATCTTT.